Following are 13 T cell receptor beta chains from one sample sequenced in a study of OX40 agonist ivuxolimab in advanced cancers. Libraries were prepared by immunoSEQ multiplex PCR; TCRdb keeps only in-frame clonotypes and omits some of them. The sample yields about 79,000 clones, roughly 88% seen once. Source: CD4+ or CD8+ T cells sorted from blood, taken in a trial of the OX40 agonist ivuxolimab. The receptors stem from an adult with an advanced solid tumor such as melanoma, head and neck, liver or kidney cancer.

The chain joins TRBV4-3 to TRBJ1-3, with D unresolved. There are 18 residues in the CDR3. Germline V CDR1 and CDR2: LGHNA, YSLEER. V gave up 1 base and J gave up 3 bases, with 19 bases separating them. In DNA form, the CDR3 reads TGCGCCAGCAGCCAAGTTACCTATCAGCGGTCGAGTGGAAACACCATATATTTT. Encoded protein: CASSQVTYQRSSGNTIYF.

CDR3 sequence: CASSLDTGRTNEKLFF. The CDR3 DNA follows: TGTGCCAGCAGCTTAGATACAGGGAGGACTAATGAAAAACTGTTTTTT. V and J are TRBV7-9 and TRBJ1-4, with D perhaps TRBD1 (6 bases). Germline V gene sequence: CDR1 SEHNR, CDR2 FQNEAQ (reference sequence). The CDR3 has 16 residues. V was shortened by 1 base and J by 2 bases, with 11 bases between the two germline ends.

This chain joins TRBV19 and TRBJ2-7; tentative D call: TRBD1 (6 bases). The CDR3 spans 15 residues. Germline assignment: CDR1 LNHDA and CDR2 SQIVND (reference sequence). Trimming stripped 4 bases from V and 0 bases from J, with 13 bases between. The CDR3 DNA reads TGTGCCAGTAGTAGTCGACGGGACATCTCCTACGAGCAGTACTTC. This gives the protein CASSSRRDISYEQYF.

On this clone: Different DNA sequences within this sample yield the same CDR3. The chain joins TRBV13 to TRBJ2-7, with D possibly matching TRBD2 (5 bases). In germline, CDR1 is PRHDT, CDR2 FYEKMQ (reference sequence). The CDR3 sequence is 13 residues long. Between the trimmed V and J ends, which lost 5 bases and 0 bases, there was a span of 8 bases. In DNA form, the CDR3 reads TGTGCCAGCAGCCCCGGACTCTCCTACGAGCAGTACTTC. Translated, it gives CASSPGLSYEQYF. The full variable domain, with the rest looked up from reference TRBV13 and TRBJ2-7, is AAGVIQSPRHLIKEKRETATLKCYPIPRHDTVYWYQQGPGQDPQFLISFYEKMQSDKGSIPDRFSAQQFSDYHSELNMSSLELGDSALYFCASSPGLSYEQYFGPGTRLTVT.

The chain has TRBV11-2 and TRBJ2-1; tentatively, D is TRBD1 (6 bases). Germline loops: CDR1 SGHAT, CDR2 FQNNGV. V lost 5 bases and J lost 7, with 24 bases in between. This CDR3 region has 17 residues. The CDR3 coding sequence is TGTGCCAGCAGCCCTCCCCAAGGTGGGGGCCTTCTGAATGAGCAGTTCTTC. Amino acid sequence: CASSPPQGGGLLNEQFF.

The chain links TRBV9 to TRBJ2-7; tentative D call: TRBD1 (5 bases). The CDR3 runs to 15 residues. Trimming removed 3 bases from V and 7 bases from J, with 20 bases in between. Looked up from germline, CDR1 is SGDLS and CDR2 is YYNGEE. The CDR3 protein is CASSDLKKGLREQYF. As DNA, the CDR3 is TGTGCCAGCAGCGACCTAAAGAAGGGGCTAAGGGAGCAGTACTTC.

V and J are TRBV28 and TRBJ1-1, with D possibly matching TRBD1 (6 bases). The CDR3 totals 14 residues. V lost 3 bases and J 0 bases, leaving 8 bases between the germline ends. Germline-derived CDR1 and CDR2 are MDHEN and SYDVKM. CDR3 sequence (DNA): TGTGCCAGCAGTTTGGGACAAATGAACACTGAAGCTTTCTTT. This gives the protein CASSLGQMNTEAFF. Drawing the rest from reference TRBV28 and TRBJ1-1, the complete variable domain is DVKVTQSSRYLVKRTGEKVFLECVQDMDHENMFWYRQDPGLGLRLIYFSYDVKMKEKGDIPEGYSVSREKKERFSLILESASTNQTSMYLCASSLGQMNTEAFFGQGTRLTVV.

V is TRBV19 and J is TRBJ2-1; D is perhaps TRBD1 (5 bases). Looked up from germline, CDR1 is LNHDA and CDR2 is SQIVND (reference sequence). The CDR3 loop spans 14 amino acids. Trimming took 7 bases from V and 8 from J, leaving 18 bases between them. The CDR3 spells CASNRQGLGDEQFF. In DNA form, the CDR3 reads TGTGCCAGTAATCGGCAAGGGTTAGGGGATGAGCAGTTCTTC.

CDR3 in amino acids: CASLDIPWTGPISYNEQFF. CDR3 DNA: TGTGCCAGCCTCGATATCCCTTGGACAGGGCCTATTTCCTACAATGAGCAGTTCTTC. The rearrangement joins TRBV28 to TRBJ2-1; 8 nucleotides match TRBD1. J was trimmed by 1 base and V by 8 bases; bases with no gene match: 19. Germline V gene sequence: CDR1 MDHEN, CDR2 SYDVKM. The CDR3 is 19 residues long.

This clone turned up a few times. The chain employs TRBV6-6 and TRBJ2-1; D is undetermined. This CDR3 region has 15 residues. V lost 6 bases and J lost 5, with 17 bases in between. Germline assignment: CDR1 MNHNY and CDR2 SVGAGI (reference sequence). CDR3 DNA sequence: TGTGCCAGCAGCCCGGACGAATACATCAACAATGAGCAGTTCTTC. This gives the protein CASSPDEYINNEQFF.

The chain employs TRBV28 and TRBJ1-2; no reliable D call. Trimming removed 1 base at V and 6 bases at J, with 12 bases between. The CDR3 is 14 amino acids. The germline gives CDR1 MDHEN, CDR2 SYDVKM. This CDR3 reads CASSLSAGPHGYTF. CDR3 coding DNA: TGTGCCAGCAGTTTATCGGCCGGGCCCCATGGCTACACCTTC.

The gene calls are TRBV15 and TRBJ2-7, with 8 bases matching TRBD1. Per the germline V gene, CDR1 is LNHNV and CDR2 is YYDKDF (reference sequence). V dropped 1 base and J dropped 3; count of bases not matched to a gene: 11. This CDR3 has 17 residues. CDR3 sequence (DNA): TGTGCCACCAGCAGAGCTGGGCGACAGGGGTGGAACTACGAGCAGTACTTC. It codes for CATSRAGRQGWNYEQYF.

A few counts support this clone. The CDR3 DNA is TGTGCCAGCAGCTCGACCGTATCGAGCGGAGCCGGGCAGTACTTC. Amino acid sequence: CASSSTVSSGAGQYF. The chain combines TRBV9 with TRBJ2-7, with D maybe TRBD2 (5 bases). Germline CDR1 reads SGDLS; CDR2 reads YYNGEE. V was trimmed by 4 bases and J by 9 bases, leaving 23 bases between them. The CDR3 is 15 amino acids.